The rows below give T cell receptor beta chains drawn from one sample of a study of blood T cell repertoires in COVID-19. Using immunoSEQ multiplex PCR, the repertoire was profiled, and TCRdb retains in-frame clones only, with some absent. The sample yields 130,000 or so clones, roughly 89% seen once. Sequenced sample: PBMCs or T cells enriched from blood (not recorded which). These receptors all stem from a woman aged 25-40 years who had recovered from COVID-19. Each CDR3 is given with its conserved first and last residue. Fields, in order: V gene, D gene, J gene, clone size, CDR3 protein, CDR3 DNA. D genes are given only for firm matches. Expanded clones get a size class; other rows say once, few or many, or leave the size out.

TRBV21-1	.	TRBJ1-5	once	CASSKESGTRHQPQHF	TGTGCCAGCAGCAAAGAGTCCGGGACAAGACATCAGCCCCAGCATTTT
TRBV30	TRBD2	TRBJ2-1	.	CAWSPGLAGANEQFF	TGTGCCTGGAGCCCCGGACTAGCGGGAGCGAATGAGCAGTTCTTC
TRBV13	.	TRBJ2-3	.	CASSLGTATLGDTQYF	TGTGCCAGCAGCTTAGGGACAGCTACCCTCGGCGATACGCAGTATTTT
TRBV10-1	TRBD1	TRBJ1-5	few	CASLPAPGGAGQPQHF	TGCGCCAGCCTTCCCGCTCCAGGGGGCGCAGGGCAGCCCCAGCATTTT
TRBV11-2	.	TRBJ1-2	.	CASSRENYGYTF	TGTGCCAGCAGCCGGGAAAACTATGGCTACACCTTC
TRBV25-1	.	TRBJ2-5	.	CASSEAGSKSTQYF	TGTGCCAGCAGTGAGGCAGGATCCAAATCGACCCAGTACTTC
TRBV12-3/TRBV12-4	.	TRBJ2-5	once	CASSRQYQETQYF	TGTGCCAGCAGTCGTCAGTACCAAGAGACCCAGTACTTC
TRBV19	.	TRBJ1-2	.	CASSLTGFNYGYTF	TGTGCCAGTAGCCTTACAGGGTTCAACTATGGCTACACCTTC
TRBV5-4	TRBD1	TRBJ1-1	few	CASSRGTATEAFF	TGTGCCAGCAGCCGAGGGACAGCCACTGAAGCTTTCTTT
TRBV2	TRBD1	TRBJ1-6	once	CASSPGQASNSPLHF	TGTGCCAGCAGTCCTGGACAGGCTTCGAATTCACCCCTCCACTTT